Detailed here is one T cell receptor beta chain. The antigen remains unidentified. The germline CDR1 and CDR2 sequences are SGHDN and FVKESK. V lost 1 base, J lost 6 bases, and 5 bases stayed unmatched. The CDR3 is 15 amino acids. The source of the sample is a study of neoadjuvant nivolumab and ipilimumab in lung cancer. Across the study: Nivolumab 3 mg/kg was given days 1, 15 and 29, plus ipilimumab 1 mg/kg day 1 in combination. Overall study results and limits: From pretherapy to surgery, tumor richness and clonality rose with dual therapy. TCR richness and clonality were higher in tumors than adjacent uninvolved lung. Blood richness before therapy tracked richness in tumors resected after neoadjuvant therapy.

Assay: immunoSEQ multiplex PCR; the TCRdb copy retains only in-frame clones and omits some. The repertoire holds 25,000 to 30,000 clones, 75% to 85% seen once, with around 5.1% in the top ten. The V and J genes are TRBV14 and TRBJ2-7, with TRBD2 matching over 11 bases. Sequencing used tumor tissue, obtained after neoadjuvant nivolumab, alone or with ipilimumab, at or shortly before surgery. This sequence was found in an adult with non-small cell lung cancer. The CDR3 nucleotides are TGTGCCAGCAGCCAAGCCCCTAGCGGGAGGTTCGAGCAGTACTTC. Translating gives CASSQAPSGRFEQYF.